Below are 25 T cell receptor beta chains sequenced from a single sample in a study of blood T cells in healthy people across ages. A second PCR, run for roughly 6 to 11 cycles, used a sample-barcoded 5' primer plus a J-beta primer mix. Via MiXCR, TCRdb re-called the 5' RACE reads, giving one row per CDR3 protein. The table records around 650,000 distinct CDR3 sequences, around 41% of them present only once. The sample consisted of blood. These receptors were collected from a man of 80 years or more in good health.

This chain joins TRBV20-1 and TRBJ2-4; TRBD1 aligns across 8 bases. The germline V gene encodes CDR1 DFQATT and CDR2 SNEGSKA (reference sequence). This CDR3 spans 13 amino acids. The V and J ends lost 6 bases and 13 bases, in that order; junction bases with no gene match: 14. The CDR3 region has the DNA TGCAGTGCAGAGGGGACAGGACCCAATGAGCAGTACTTC. Translating gives CSAEGTGPNEQYF.

CDR3 region: CASSQVTRQGDYGYTF. In nucleotides, the CDR3 is TGTGCCAGCAGCCAAGTGACGAGACAGGGGGACTATGGCTACACCTTC. The chain joins TRBV3-1 to TRBJ1-2; 9 bases match TRBD1. Germline V gene data show CDR1 as LGHDT and CDR2 as YNNKEL (reference sequence). Unmatched junction bases numbered 6, after V lost 1 base and J lost 3 bases. The CDR3 is 16 amino acids.

This clonotype came up once. One base away lies a much larger clone, so this may be a sequencing read error. The rearrangement joins TRBV6-4 to TRBJ2-1; D unclear. There are 13 residues in the CDR3. Germline V gives CDR1 MRHNA, CDR2 SNTAGT. V gave up 6 bases and J gave up 0 bases, with 6 bases separating them. As DNA, the CDR3 is TGTGCCAGCAGCCTGAACTCCTACAATGAGCAGTTCTTC. Translated, it gives CASSLNSYNEQFF.

This clonotype was seen only a few times. The chain links TRBV20-1 to TRBJ1-6, with unresolved D. Germline V gene data show CDR1 as DFQATT and CDR2 as SNEGSKA (reference sequence). There are 14 residues in the CDR3. V lost 4 bases, J lost 7 bases, and 14 bases lay in between. In DNA form, the CDR3 reads TGCAGTGCTACAGAGGGAGATTTGAATTCACCCCTCCACTTT. It specifies CSATEGDLNSPLHF.

This clonotype was detected once. Because it lacks the conserved phenylalanine or tryptophan at the end, this CDR3 is likely a read error. The chain uses TRBV27 and TRBJ1-2; 8 bases match TRBD1. The germline gives CDR1 MNHEY, CDR2 SMNVEV (reference sequence). J lost 8 bases, V lost 2 bases, and 13 bases had no gene match. The CDR3 is made up of 16 amino acids. DNA of the CDR3: TGTGCCAGCAGTTTAGCAGGAGGACAGGGAGCAATCGGCTACACCTTA. Translating gives CASSLAGGQGAIGYTL.

The chain is built from TRBV5-6 and TRBJ2-7; D possibly matches TRBD1 or TRBD2 (5 bases each). Trimming shortened V by 6 bases and J by 0 bases, and 10 bases separated the two germline ends. The V gene's germline CDR1 is SGHDT and CDR2 YYEEEE. This CDR3 spans 13 amino acids. The CDR3 bases are TGTGCCAGCAACTGGGGGAGCTCCTACGAGCAGTACTTC. It translates to CASNWGSSYEQYF.

This clonotype was picked up a small number of times. The chain links TRBV2 to TRBJ2-3; D may match TRBD1 or TRBD2 (5 bases each). The germline CDR1 and CDR2 sequences are SNHLY and FYNNEI. V was clipped by 6 bases and J by 1 base, with 11 bases between them. The CDR3 is 14 residues long. CDR3 sequence reads: CASRGVGRTDTQYF. Here the CDR3 DNA reads TGTGCCAGCAGGGGGGTTGGACGCACAGATACGCAGTATTTT.

The V call is TRBV28, the J call TRBJ1-5; perhaps TRBD1 as D (5 bases). This CDR3 comprises 13 residues. CDR1 and CDR2 from the germline V gene are MDHEN and SYDVKM. Trimming took off 6 bases at V and 6 bases at J, with 12 bases between the two ends. In DNA, the CDR3 is TGTGCCAGCAGCCCCCCAGGGTTTCAGCCCCAGCATTTT. Its translation: CASSPPGFQPQHF.

The chain employs TRBV28 and TRBJ2-3; 10 bases align to TRBD2. Per germline, CDR1 MDHEN and CDR2 SYDVKM. The length of the CDR3 is 16 residues. Germline trimming cut 5 bases from V and 1 base from J; bases unmatched to any gene: 6. CDR3 protein: CASSAALAGRTDTQYF. Here the CDR3 DNA reads TGTGCCAGCAGTGCCGCACTAGCGGGGCGCACAGATACGCAGTATTTT.

This clonotype was counted at least ten times. The chain is built from TRBV9 and TRBJ2-5; 9 nucleotides line up with TRBD2. This CDR3 region has 16 residues. Germline V lookup: CDR1 SGDLS, CDR2 YYNGEE. Germline trimming cut 3 bases from V and 0 bases from J; bases unmatched to any gene: 6. The CDR3, as DNA: TGTGCCAGCAGCGGAAGCGGGAGGCAGTACCAAGAGACCCAGTACTTC. Protein product: CASSGSGRQYQETQYF.

This clonotype was counted between two and nine times. This chain joins TRBV15 and TRBJ1-2; a weak D match, TRBD1 (6 bases). Looked up from germline, CDR1 is LNHNV and CDR2 is YYDKDF (reference sequence). This CDR3 is 14 amino acids long. Trimming pared 6 bases from V and 0 bases from J, leaving 11 bases between. CDR3 region: CATREDSPNYGYTF. Here the CDR3 DNA reads TGTGCCACCAGAGAGGACAGCCCTAACTATGGCTACACCTTC.

Note on this clonotype: A clone one base away is much larger, so this may be a read error. CDR3 nucleotides: TGTGCCAACAGTTTAACAGGGGCCCACGCAGATACGCAGTATTTT. This codes for CANSLTGAHADTQYF. The V gene is TRBV6-2 or TRBV6-3, the J gene TRBJ2-3; 7 bases are a match to TRBD1. Per germline, CDR1 MNHEY and CDR2 SVGEGT. CDR3 length: 15 residues.

This rearrangement joins TRBV5-1 to TRBJ2-3; TRBD2 aligns across 8 bases. Germline V CDR1 and CDR2: SGHRS, YFSETQ. This CDR3 contains 15 residues. With 6 bases clipped from V and 2 bases from J, the junction kept 8 bases outside the gene matches. DNA of the CDR3: TGCGCCAGCATGAGTAGCGGGACCTCCACAGATACGCAGTATTTT. This translates into CASMSSGTSTDTQYF.

This clonotype was seen at least ten times. This chain connects TRBV7-8 to TRBJ1-2; TRBD1 agrees at 8 bases. In germline, CDR1 is SGHVS, CDR2 FQNEAQ. The CDR3 extends over 14 amino acids. V lost 1 base, J lost 4 bases, and 2 bases stayed unmatched. The CDR3 sequence: CASSLVGQGYGYTF. The CDR3 coding sequence is TGTGCCAGCAGCTTAGTTGGACAGGGCTATGGCTACACCTTC.

This clonotype appeared a few times. V gene TRBV5-1 combines with J gene TRBJ2-1; 15 nucleotides line up with TRBD2. The CDR3 loop spans 23 amino acids. J gave up 0 bases and V 0 bases, and 16 bases lay outside the gene matches. CDR1 SGHRS and CDR2 YFSETQ come from the germline V gene. CDR3 bases: TGCGCCAGCAGCTTGGAGGGAGGGGGACTAGCGGGAGGAGGATGGAGCTCCTACAATGAGCAGTTCTTC. It translates to CASSLEGGGLAGGGWSSYNEQFF.

This clonotype has a count of ten or more. This sequence joins TRBV25-1 and TRBJ2-5; perhaps TRBD1 as D (5 bases). Germline V CDR1 and CDR2: MGHDK, SYGVNS. The V and J ends lost 2 bases and 1 base respectively, with 20 bases between them. The CDR3 loop spans 18 amino acids. The CDR3 DNA reads as TGTGCCAGCAGTGAAAGGGGTACCCAGGGATTCGGCCAAGAGACCCAGTACTTC. Translation: CASSERGTQGFGQETQYF. Together with reference TRBV25-1 and TRBJ2-5, the CDR3 gives the full variable domain: EADIYQTPRYLVIGTGKKITLECSQTMGHDKMYWYQQDPGMELHLIHYSYGVNSTEKGDLSSESTVSRIRTEHFPLTLESARPSHTSQYLCASSERGTQGFGQETQYFGPGTRLLVL.

J is TRBJ2-1 and V is TRBV5-1, with 9 bases identical to TRBD1. There are 15 residues in the CDR3. V dropped 1 base and J dropped 6; count of bases not matched to a gene: 5. Germline CDR1 reads SGHRS; CDR2 reads YFSETQ. The CDR3 coding sequence is TGCGCCAGCAGCTTGTTAGAGACAGGGGGCAATGAGCAGTTCTTC. It translates to CASSLLETGGNEQFF.

The J gene is TRBJ1-1, the V gene TRBV29-1, with D unresolved. Germline CDR1 and CDR2: SQVTM and ANQGSEA. The V end was cut by 0 bases, the J end by 1 base, with 12 bases between. This CDR3 has 15 amino acids. In nucleotides, the CDR3 is TGCAGCGTTGAAGATCCGAGGCTCCCGAACACTGAAGCTTTCTTT. Protein: CSVEDPRLPNTEAFF.

In its sample, this clonotype was seen many times. This chain links TRBV14 with TRBJ2-3; a weak D match, TRBD1 (8 bases). Trimming stripped 3 bases from V and 4 bases from J, with 17 bases between. CDR1 SGHDN and CDR2 FVKESK come from the germline V gene. The CDR3 totals 16 residues. CDR3 bases: TGTGCCAGCAGCCATCGACAGGGGAGGGTCGCAGATACGCAGTATTTT. It is translated as CASSHRQGRVADTQYF.

The chain joins TRBV25-1 to TRBJ1-6; D is possibly TRBD1 (5 bases). The ends were cut back, 4 bases at V and 10 bases at J, with 14 bases in the middle. The CDR3 contains 14 residues. CDR1 is MGHDK and CDR2 is SYGVNS in the germline V gene. DNA for the CDR3: TGTGCCAGCAGTGGGGCGGCAGGGTACTCACCCCTCCACTTT. Protein sequence: CASSGAAGYSPLHF.

This clonotype came up a few times. The chain has TRBV29-1 and TRBJ2-1; 7 positions agree with TRBD2. Germline CDR1 and CDR2: SQVTM and ANQGSEA. CDR3 size: 17 residues. V lost 7 bases and J lost 0; bases outside the gene matches: 15. As DNA, the CDR3 is TGCAGCGCCCCCTCATACGGGGGGTCCTTCTCCTACAATGAGCAGTTCTTC. Its translation is CSAPSYGGSFSYNEQFF.

This clonotype has more than one count but fewer than ten. The genes are TRBV29-1 and TRBJ1-3, with unresolved D. Looked up from germline, CDR1 is SQVTM and CDR2 is ANQGSEA. The V gene lost 3 bases and the J gene lost 4 bases, with 13 bases spanning the gap. The CDR3 loop spans 14 amino acids. CDR3 loop: CSVESRPEGNTIYF. CDR3 in DNA: TGCAGCGTTGAGTCGAGGCCAGAAGGAAACACCATATATTTT.

This clonotype has more than one count but fewer than ten. The chain is built from TRBV3-1 and TRBJ2-1, with D tentatively TRBD1 or TRBD2 (7 bases each). Germline assignment: CDR1 LGHDT and CDR2 YNNKEL (reference sequence). This CDR3 has 15 residues. V lost 8 bases, J lost 2 bases, and 16 bases lay in between. Written as DNA, the CDR3 is TGTGCCAGCGCCAGGGGGGGACAGACCTACAATGAGCAGTTCTTC. Translated, it gives CASARGGQTYNEQFF.

This chain connects TRBV7-2 to TRBJ2-7; 7 bases agree with TRBD2. Germline V lookup: CDR1 SGHTA, CDR2 FQGNSA. The CDR3 contains 13 residues. Germline trimming cut 5 bases from V and 7 bases from J; bases unmatched to any gene: 8. CDR3 region: CASSGTLGGEQYF. The DNA for the CDR3 is TGTGCCAGCAGCGGTACTTTGGGGGGGGAGCAGTACTTC.

This clonotype was seen only once. The V call is TRBV6-6, the J call TRBJ2-2; D is possibly TRBD1 (6 bases). This CDR3 is 15 amino acids long. V shed 8 bases and J shed 1 base, with 14 bases lying between them. The V gene's germline CDR1 is MNHNY and CDR2 SVGAGI (reference sequence). Here the CDR3 DNA reads TGTGCCAGCGGACGGGTGACAGGGAACACCGGGGAGCTGTTTTTT. It translates to CASGRVTGNTGELFF.